This paragraph covers one T cell receptor beta chain sequence. CDR3 size: 14 residues. The germline V and J ends were trimmed by 6 bases and 8 bases, with 16 bases remaining between them. CDR1 is MNHEY and CDR2 is SMNVEV in the germline V gene (reference sequence). This specimen belongs to a study of cytomegalovirus exposure and HLA in healthy donors. Looking at the study overall: Most genotyped donors, approximately 81% of more than 300, had Caucasian-associated genetic ancestry.

This PCR relied on a set of 60 Vbeta primers and 13 Jbeta primers. Sequenced by immunoSEQ multiplex PCR; TCRdb stores in-frame clones only, minus some. The sample holds 200,000 or so clones, 65% to 80% seen once. The sequence derives from a man aged 50-60 years in good health and CMV-seronegative. The sample comprised PBMCs. V usage is TRBV27 and J usage is TRBJ1-4; D remains ambiguous. CDR3 sequence: CASSPVVPGEKLFF. CDR3 sequence (DNA): TGTGCCAGCAGCCCTGTGGTCCCGGGGGAAAAACTGTTTTTT.